The 16 T cell receptor beta chains presented below share a single source sample, sequenced in a study of T cells in Graves' hyperthyroidism and ophthalmopathy. Amplification yielded TCR beta CDR3 regions, with RNA transcripts as the source. First-round RT-PCR with HTBI primers amplified the TCR CDR3 region. TCRdb independently ran MiXCR on the multiplex PCR reads; one entry per CDR3 protein. The sample records under 700,000 distinct CDR3 sequences, approximately 44% being singletons. The specimen sequenced was peripheral blood or thyroid tissue (not recorded which). The receptors stem from a woman aged 18 to 35 with Graves' hyperthyroidism.

This chain links TRBV6-5 with TRBJ2-7, with a possible D match to TRBD2 (5 bases). Trimming stripped 4 bases from V and 7 bases from J, with 8 bases between. The CDR3 loop spans 11 amino acids. In germline, CDR1 is MNHEY, CDR2 SVGAGI. CDR3 in amino acids: CASSSWEEQYF. The CDR3 nucleotides read TGTGCCAGCAGTTCATGGGAGGAGCAGTACTTC.

A word on this clonotype: A much larger clone is a single base away; this may be a read error. This rearrangement joins TRBV19 to TRBJ1-1; tentative D call: TRBD1 (5 bases). V shed 5 bases and J shed 6 bases, with 10 bases lying between them. The CDR3 is 12 residues long. CDR1 and CDR2 from the germline V gene are LNHDA and SQIVND (reference sequence). The CDR3 loop reads CASSAGDAEAFF. The CDR3 nucleotides read TGTGCCAGTAGTGCGGGGGACGCTGAAGCTTTCTTT.

The chain carries TRBV25-1 and TRBJ2-5; D not resolved. V lost 5 bases, J lost 8 bases, and 18 bases lay in between. Germline-derived CDR1 and CDR2 are MGHDK and SYGVNS. The CDR3 sequence is 14 residues long. Here the CDR3 reads CASSFWTSGGTQYF. The CDR3 DNA follows: TGTGCCAGCAGTTTCTGGACCTCAGGTGGTACCCAGTACTTC.

This clonotype has a count of ten or more. One end of the junction varies from germline; a read error may be responsible. The chain recombines TRBV19 with TRBJ1-5; D is unresolved. This CDR3 has 9 residues. From germline, CDR1 is LNHDA and CDR2 SQIVND (reference sequence). The CDR3 region is CASSPPLHF. CDR3 coding DNA: TGTGCCAGTAGTCCCCCCCTGCATTTT.

There are many counts of this clonotype. The chain carries TRBV10-3 and TRBJ1-1; 7 positions agree with TRBD1. This CDR3 contains 15 residues. The V and J ends lost 4 bases and 1 base, in that order; junction bases with no gene match: 6. The germline CDR1 and CDR2 sequences are ENHRY and SYGVKD. The CDR3 DNA is TGTGCCATCAGTGTCTCAGGGGGGAGGAACACTGAAGCTTTCTTT. Its translation is CAISVSGGRNTEAFF.

This chain links TRBV30 with TRBJ1-1; D is unresolved. The CDR3 is 13 residues long. CDR1 is GTSNPN and CDR2 is SVGIG in the germline V gene (reference sequence). V lost 1 base and J 1 base, leaving 7 bases between the germline ends. The CDR3 region has the DNA TGTGCCTGGAGTGATACTGCGAACACTGAAGCTTTCTTT. Its protein is CAWSDTANTEAFF.

This clonotype was counted at least ten times. The chain recombines TRBV2 with TRBJ1-2, with 7 nucleotides matching TRBD1. The germline gives CDR1 SNHLY, CDR2 FYNNEI. The CDR3 contains 15 residues. Trimming cost V 7 bases and J 5 bases; bases outside gene matches: 13. CDR3 sequence reads: CASKEVQGGVYGYTF. CDR3 in DNA: TGTGCCAGCAAGGAGGTTCAAGGGGGCGTTTATGGCTACACCTTC.

This clonotype has more than one count but fewer than ten. This chain links TRBV20-1 with TRBJ1-1; a weak D match, TRBD1 (5 bases). There are 12 residues in the CDR3. CDR1 DFQATT and CDR2 SNEGSKA come from the germline V gene (reference sequence). Trimming cost V 3 bases and J 3 bases, with 8 bases left between them. The CDR3 bases are TGCAGTGCTAGCAGGGTGGACACTGAAGCTTTCTTT. Translation gives CSASRVDTEAFF.

In this sample, this clonotype turned up once. A much larger clone lies one base from this, so it may be a read error. The chain couples TRBV19 to TRBJ2-7, with D unresolved. The CDR3 is made up of 13 amino acids. Germline CDR1 and CDR2: LNHDA and SQIVND (reference sequence). The CDR3 nucleotides read TGTGCCAGTAGTACGGCCTCCCTACCCGAGCGGTACTTC. Amino acids: CASSTASLPERYF.

This clonotype has just a few counts. Written as DNA, the CDR3 is TGCAGTGCTAGAGATCCGGGAAAGGGCTATGGGCTCCTCCACTTT. It yields the protein CSARDPGKGYGLLHF. This chain uses TRBV20-1 with TRBJ1-6; D remains unclear. The germline V and J ends were trimmed by 0 bases and 15 bases, with 21 bases remaining between them. The germline gives CDR1 DFQATT, CDR2 SNEGSKA (reference sequence). The CDR3 is 15 residues long.

The chain uses TRBV20-1 and TRBJ1-5; D ambiguous. Trimming left V 2 bases short and J 4 bases short, with 9 bases between. This CDR3 has 13 residues. CDR1 is DFQATT, CDR2 SNEGSKA, per germline (reference sequence). CDR3 sequence reads: CSARRTANQPQHF. The CDR3 coding sequence is TGCAGTGCTAGAAGGACTGCTAATCAGCCCCAGCATTTT.

About this clonotype itself: Since a much larger clone is just one base distant, this may be a read error. The chain is built from TRBV7-9 and TRBJ2-5; TRBD2 matches 9 bases. The CDR3 is made up of 15 amino acids. V lost 4 bases and J lost 4; bases outside the gene matches: 7. CDR1 and CDR2 (germline): SEHNR, FQNEAQ (reference sequence). The CDR3 DNA follows: TGTGCCAGCAGCTATAGCGGGAGCGTCGGAGAGACCCAGTACTTC. As protein: CASSYSGSVGETQYF.

The sample holds many counts of this clonotype. The rearrangement links TRBV7-2 to TRBJ1-3; D perhaps matches TRBD1 (6 bases). Trimming pared 2 bases from V and 4 bases from J, leaving 15 bases between. The CDR3 covers 16 residues. CDR1 is SGHTA and CDR2 is FQGNSA in the germline V gene. The CDR3 bases are TGTGCCAGCAGCTTAACCGCGGACAGCGCAGGAAACACCATATATTTT. Its translation is CASSLTADSAGNTIYF. Full variable domain (missing parts from reference TRBV7-2 and TRBJ1-3): GAGVSQSPSNKVTEKGKDVELRCDPISGHTALYWYRQSLGQGLEFLIYFQGNSAPDKSGLPSDRFSAERTGGSVSTLTIQRTQQEDSAVYLCASSLTADSAGNTIYFGEGSWLTVV.

V gene TRBV5-1 combines with J gene TRBJ2-7; TRBD1 matches at 10 bases. Germline values: CDR1 SGHRS, CDR2 YFSETQ. V was pared by 4 bases and J by 3 bases, with 10 bases of the junction left unmatched. The CDR3 runs to 16 residues. The CDR3: CASSVRPGQGFYEQYF. CDR3 nucleotide sequence: TGCGCCAGCAGCGTGCGTCCGGGACAGGGGTTCTACGAGCAGTACTTC. Looking up the rest from reference TRBV5-1 and TRBJ2-7 gives the full variable domain: KAGVTQTPRYLIKTRGQQVTLSCSPISGHRSVSWYQQTPGQGLQFLFEYFSETQRNKGNFPGRFSGRQFSNSRSEMNVSTLELGDSALYLCASSVRPGQGFYEQYFGPGTRLTVT.

This clonotype was recorded only once. The rearrangement links TRBV15 to TRBJ1-2, with D unresolved. The germline CDR1 and CDR2 sequences are LNHNV and YYDKDF (reference sequence). CDR3 length: 11 residues. The V end was cut by 0 bases, the J end by 10 bases, with 6 bases between. CDR3 sequence (DNA): TGTGCCACCAGCAGAGAGAGGGTCTACACCTTC. Its protein product is CATSRERVYTF.

The CDR3 bases are TGTGCCACCAGTGACCTCCCAGGTTCTAGCACAGATACGCAGTATTTT. Translated: CATSDLPGSSTDTQYF. The rearrangement uses TRBV24-1 and TRBJ2-3; D is unclear. The CDR3 covers 16 residues. V lost 4 bases and J lost 0, with 13 bases in between. Germline V gene data show CDR1 as KGHDR and CDR2 as SFDVKD.